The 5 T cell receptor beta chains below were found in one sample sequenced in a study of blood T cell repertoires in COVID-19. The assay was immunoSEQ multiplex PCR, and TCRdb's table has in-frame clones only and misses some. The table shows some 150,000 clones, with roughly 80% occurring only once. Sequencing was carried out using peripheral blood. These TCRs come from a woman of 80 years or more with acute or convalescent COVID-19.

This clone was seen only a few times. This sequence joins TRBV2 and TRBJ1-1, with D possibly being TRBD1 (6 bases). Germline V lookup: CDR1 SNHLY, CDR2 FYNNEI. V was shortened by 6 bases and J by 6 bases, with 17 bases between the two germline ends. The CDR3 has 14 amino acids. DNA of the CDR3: TGTGCCAGCAGCCAACTAGGACAGAGGCCTGAAGCTTTCTTT. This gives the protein CASSQLGQRPEAFF.

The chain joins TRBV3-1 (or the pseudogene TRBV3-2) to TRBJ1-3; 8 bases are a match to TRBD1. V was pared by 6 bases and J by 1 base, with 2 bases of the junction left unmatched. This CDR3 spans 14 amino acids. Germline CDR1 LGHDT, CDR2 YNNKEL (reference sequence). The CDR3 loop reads CASRDRVSGNTIYF. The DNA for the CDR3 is TGTGCCAGCAGGGACAGGGTATCTGGAAACACCATATATTTT.

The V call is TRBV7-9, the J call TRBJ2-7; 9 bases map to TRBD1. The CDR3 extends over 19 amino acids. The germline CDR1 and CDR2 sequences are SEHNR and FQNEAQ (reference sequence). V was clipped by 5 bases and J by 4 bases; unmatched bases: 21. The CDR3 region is CASSPTEDRGRTSTYEQYF. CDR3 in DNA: TGTGCCAGCAGCCCAACCGAAGACAGGGGGAGAACCTCAACTTACGAGCAGTACTTC.

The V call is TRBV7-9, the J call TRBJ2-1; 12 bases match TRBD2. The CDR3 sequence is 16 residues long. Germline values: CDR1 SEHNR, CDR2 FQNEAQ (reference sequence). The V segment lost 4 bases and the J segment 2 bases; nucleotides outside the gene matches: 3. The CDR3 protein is CASSSTSGRTYNEQFF. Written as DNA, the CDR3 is TGTGCCAGCAGCTCCACTAGCGGGAGGACCTACAATGAGCAGTTCTTC.

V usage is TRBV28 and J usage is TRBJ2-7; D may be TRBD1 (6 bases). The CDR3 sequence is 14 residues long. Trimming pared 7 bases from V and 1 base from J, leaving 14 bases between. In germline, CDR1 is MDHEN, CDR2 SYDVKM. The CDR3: CASTPTGFSYEQYF. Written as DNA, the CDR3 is TGTGCCAGCACGCCCACAGGGTTTTCCTACGAGCAGTACTTC.